The sequence of this TCR beta chain was determined in a study of blood T cell repertoires in COVID-19. V gave up 4 bases and J gave up 7 bases; unmatched junction bases: 17. The CDR3 has 17 residues. Looked up from germline, CDR1 is SGHNT and CDR2 is YYREEE (reference sequence). This table comes from immunoSEQ multiplex PCR, and its TCRdb copy is limited to in-frame clones, with some not included. There are some 90,000 clones in the sample; under 90% occur only once, and over 15% lies in the top ten. This clonotype was obtained from a human donor in a cohort sampled during active COVID-19. Specimen: peripheral blood. V and J are TRBV5-4 and TRBJ1-2; 9 bases are shared with TRBD1. CDR3 coding DNA: TGTGCCAGCAGCCCGAACGGCCCACAGACAGGGGGAAGTGGCTACACCTTC. The encoded protein is CASSPNGPQTGGSGYTF.